These T cell receptor beta chains were read from a single sample in a study of PD-L1 blockade in urothelial cancer. Some clones are missing from TCRdb's copy, which holds only in-frame ones; the method was immunoSEQ multiplex PCR. Here the sample spans roughly 50,000 clones, roughly nine tenths being singletons. This material consisted of PBMCs, taken around atezolizumab (anti-PD-L1) treatment. The receptors shown here come from a woman in her fifties or sixties with urothelial cancer. The CDR3 runs from the conserved cysteine through the conserved F or W. Fields, in order: D gene, J gene, V gene, clone size, CDR3 DNA, CDR3 protein. A D gene is named only where the DNA matches it firmly. Only part of the rows carry a size: once, few, many, or a class if the clone is expanded.

>TRBD1|TRBJ1-1|TRBV19|-
TGTGCCAGTAGTATTTTCCCGAGGACAGGCCGGAACACTGAAGCTTTCTTT
CASSIFPRTGRNTEAFF
>TRBD2|TRBJ2-7|TRBV13|-
TGTGCCAGCAGCCCTAGGGCCGGACTAGCGGGGGCATCCTACGAGCAGTACTTC
CASSPRAGLAGASYEQYF
>-|TRBJ1-1|TRBV9|-
TGTGCCAGCAGCGGGTGGACAGAAGAAGCTTTCTTT
CASSGWTEEAFF
>-|TRBJ2-3|TRBV7-6|-
TGTGCCAGCAGCTTAAGTCGGGGACTCACAGATACGCAGTATTTT
CASSLSRGLTDTQYF
>TRBD1|TRBJ1-2|TRBV18|-
TGTGCCAGCTCACCTTCGACAGGGGACAACGGCTACACCTTC
CASSPSTGDNGYTF
>TRBD2|TRBJ2-5|TRBV5-1|-
TGCGCCAGCAGCCCCAGCGGGGGAACCGAGACCCAGTACTTC
CASSPSGGTETQYF
>-|TRBJ2-7|TRBV11-3|-
TGTGCCAGCAGCCCCGGAGGAGGAACAGCCTACGAGCAGTACTTC
CASSPGGGTAYEQYF
>-|TRBJ2-7|TRBV28|-
TGTGCCAGCAGTCGGTTATACGAGCAGTACTTC
CASSRLYEQYF
>TRBD2|TRBJ2-3|TRBV14|-
TGTGCCAGCAGCCAAGATCGGGGGGGAAGGACAGATACGCAGTATTTT
CASSQDRGGRTDTQYF
>TRBD1|TRBJ1-1|TRBV5-6|-
TGTGCCAGCAGCTTTAGGGGGCGGGAGAACACTGAAGCTTTCTTT
CASSFRGRENTEAFF
>-|TRBJ2-2|TRBV29-1|once
TGCAGCGTTCGCGAGACAGCAACGAACACCGGGGAGCTGTTTTTT
CSVRETATNTGELFF
>TRBD1|TRBJ2-3|TRBV15|-
TGTGCCACCAACCAGGGACAGGGTGGCACAGATACGCAGTATTTT
CATNQGQGGTDTQYF
>TRBD2|TRBJ2-7|TRBV5-1|-
TGCGCCAGCAGCTTGGCTAGCGGGAGGACGGACGAGCAGTACTTC
CASSLASGRTDEQYF
>TRBD2|TRBJ2-1|TRBV5-1|-
TGCGCCAGCAGCCCAAACCAGGGACTAGCGGGAAGGAATGAGCAGTTCTTC
CASSPNQGLAGRNEQFF
>-|TRBJ1-1|TRBV9|-
TGTGCCAGCAGCGCGATGACAGAATTGAACACTGAAGCTTTCTTT
CASSAMTELNTEAFF
>TRBD1|TRBJ1-2|TRBV7-9|once
TGTGCCAGCAGCTACGGGACAGGGGATGGCTACACCTTC
CASSYGTGDGYTF
>-|TRBJ2-2|TRBV7-7|-
TGTGCCAGCAGCTTAGGGAGTAGGGGCGGCACCGGGGAGCTGTTTTTT
CASSLGSRGGTGELFF
>TRBD2|TRBJ2-5|TRBV10-3|-
TGTGCCATCAGTGATCTAGCGGGGGGGCAAGAGACCCAGTACTTC
CAISDLAGGQETQYF
>TRBD1|TRBJ1-6|TRBV19|-
TGTGCCAGTAGCTGGACCGGGACAGGGAATTCACCCCTCCACTTT
CASSWTGTGNSPLHF
>-|TRBJ2-7|TRBV11-2|-
TGTGCCAGCAGCTTATCAGACAGCTCCTACGAGCAGTACTTC
CASSLSDSSYEQYF
>-|TRBJ2-2|TRBV7-9|-
TGTGCCAGCAGCTTAGCCGCAGGGGCGCCGGACACCGGGGAGCTGTTTTTT
CASSLAAGAPDTGELFF
>TRBD2|TRBJ2-7|TRBV4-1|-
TGCGCCAGCAGCCAAGGGGGACTAGCGGGGGCCTACGAGCAGTACTTC
CASSQGGLAGAYEQYF
>-|TRBJ2-5|TRBV19|once
TGTGCCAGTAGTATAGCGGGAGCCCGACAAGAGACCCAGTACTTC
CASSIAGARQETQYF
>TRBD2|TRBJ2-1|TRBV6-5|-
TGTGCCAGCAGTTCCCTGCGGGGGGGCCTCAACAATGAGCAGTTCTTC
CASSSLRGGLNNEQFF
>-|TRBJ1-1|TRBV5-6|many
TGTGCCAGCAGCTTGGGAACGGGGTATTCGGCTTTCTTT
CASSLGTGYSAFF
>-|TRBJ2-1|TRBV7-6|-
TGTGCCAGCAGCTTAGCGCCGGCGGCCTACAATGAGCAGTTCTTC
CASSLAPAAYNEQFF
>-|TRBJ1-2|TRBV13|-
TGTGCCAGCAGCTTAGGTGGCTTCGGTAGCGGGGAGGATAACTATGGCTACACCTTC
CASSLGGFGSGEDNYGYTF
>TRBD2|TRBJ2-5|TRBV5-1|few
TGCGCCAGCAGAGCCGGGACTAGCGGGGTTGGGGAGACCCAGTACTTC
CASRAGTSGVGETQYF
>TRBD2|TRBJ2-1|TRBV7-9|-
TGTGCCAGCAGCTTAGGGGAGACTAGCGGGAGAAACAATGAGCAGTTCTTC
CASSLGETSGRNNEQFF
>-|TRBJ2-7|TRBV11-2|-
TGTGCCAGCAGCTTAGATCCACGGGAGCAGTACTTC
CASSLDPREQYF
>TRBD2|TRBJ2-5|TRBV5-1|-
TGCGCCAGCACCCCTCAGACTAGCGGGAGAGAGACCCAGTACTTC
CASTPQTSGRETQYF
>-|TRBJ1-2|TRBV28|-
TGTGCCAGCAGTTTCCGGGAGTGGTTCTTC
CASSFREWFF
>TRBD2|TRBJ2-7|TRBV7-2|-
TGTGCCAGCAGCCCCTACCCGGGACTAGCGGGAGTGCGCGAGCAGTACTTC
CASSPYPGLAGVREQYF
>TRBD1|TRBJ2-1|TRBV7-2|few
TGTGCCAGCAGTCTCGGACAGGGGAAATTTTATGAGCAGTTCTTC
CASSLGQGKFYEQFF
>-|TRBJ2-7|TRBV10-3|few
TGTGCCATCAGTGACCCTGACAGGGCGGGGTCCTACGAGCAGTACTTC
CAISDPDRAGSYEQYF
>-|TRBJ1-1|TRBV5-5|-
TGTGCCAGCACCCTTAGGACGGACTACTCTGAAGCTTTCTTT
CASTLRTDYSEAFF
>-|TRBJ2-2|TRBV29-1|-
TGCAGCGCAAGTCAGGCGAACACCGGGGAGCTGTTTTTT
CSASQANTGELFF
>TRBD1|TRBJ2-7|TRBV6-6|-
TGTGCCAGCAGTCGGGACAGGACTGGCGCCTACGAGCAGTACTTC
CASSRDRTGAYEQYF
>TRBD2|TRBJ2-3|TRBV9|-
TGTGCCAGCAGTCCAGAGGGCAGCGCGGGACTAGCGGGAGGGCCCACAGATACGCAGTATTTT
CASSPEGSAGLAGGPTDTQYF
>-|TRBJ1-1|TRBV6-4|-
TGTGCCAGCAGTGACTCAGCGGGAGGGAACACTGAAGCTTTCTTT
CASSDSAGGNTEAFF
>TRBD2|TRBJ2-2|TRBV7-2|-
TGTGCCAGCAGCCGAGAGCGGGGAAACACCGGGGAGCTGTTTTTT
CASSRERGNTGELFF
>TRBD1|TRBJ2-7|TRBV7-2|few
TGTGCCAGCAGCCTCGGGACAGGGTCCTACGAGCAGTACTTC
CASSLGTGSYEQYF
>-|TRBJ2-2|TRBV2|once
TGTGCCAGCAGTGGGAGTTGGGCGGGGGCGCTCGGGGAGCTGTTTTTT
CASSGSWAGALGELFF
>TRBD1|TRBJ2-7|TRBV7-9|-
TGTGCCAGCAGCGTCCTTTCAGGGGGAAGTACCTACGAGCAGTACTTC
CASSVLSGGSTYEQYF
>-|TRBJ1-3|TRBV7-9|-
TGTGCCAGCAGCTTAGCCGGGGGTGTGTCTGGAAACACCATATATTTT
CASSLAGGVSGNTIYF
>-|TRBJ2-1|TRBV11-2|-
TGTGCCAGCAGCTTAGAGGGGGCCACACAGAACTACAATGAGCAGTTCTTC
CASSLEGATQNYNEQFF
>-|TRBJ2-2|TRBV19|-
TGTGCCAGTCGCCCCGCGGACGACAGGTGGAACGGGGAGCTGTTTTTT
CASRPADDRWNGELFF
>TRBD2|TRBJ2-2|TRBV5-1|-
TGCGCCAGCAGCTTTGGACTAGCGGGAGGGAGGACCGGGGAGCTGTTTTTT
CASSFGLAGGRTGELFF
>-|TRBJ2-3|TRBV5-1|-
TGCGCCAGCAGAACCGGGTCCACAGATACGCAGTATTTT
CASRTGSTDTQYF
>-|TRBJ2-1|TRBV5-4|-
TGTGCCAGCAGCTTGGCGAGGGGGAGGCAGTTCTTC
CASSLARGRQFF